The clone carrying this TCR beta chain was seen once. Germline CDR1 KGHDR, CDR2 SFDVKD. The V segment lost 7 bases and the J segment 4 bases; nucleotides outside the gene matches: 12. The CDR3 consists of 17 residues. Seattle enrolled patients during active infection and tracked them longitudinally. This record comes from a study of blood T cell repertoires in COVID-19. Using immunoSEQ multiplex PCR, the repertoire was profiled, and TCRdb retains in-frame clones only, with some absent. The data contain 100,000 to 150,000 clones, around 81% of them singletons. The gene calls are TRBV24-1 and TRBJ1-4, with 9 bases lining up with TRBD1. The sequencing input was peripheral blood. This receptor was obtained from a man in his thirties or forties with COVID-19, enrolled during active disease. CDR3 coding DNA: TGTGCCACCAGCGACGCGGGGACAGGGCCGGGTAATGAAAAACTGTTTTTT. Amino acids: CATSDAGTGPGNEKLFF.